This T cell receptor beta chain derives from a study of blood T cell repertoires in COVID-19. Study summary: PBMCs, B-cell-depleted T cells, or T cells were the source of the cDNA or gDNA that made up the material.

Per the germline V gene, CDR1 is SEHNR and CDR2 is FQNEAQ (reference sequence). CDR3 length: 14 amino acids. V was pared by 1 base and J by 1 base, with 7 bases between. In the study's own analysis: Reference gene primer amplification in the assay estimated nucleated cell counts. Assay: immunoSEQ multiplex PCR; the TCRdb copy retains only in-frame clones and omits some. The V and J calls and the clone size are those of that table, but D and trimming were determined from the DNA. Of around 330,000 clones listed, 89% were seen once; the top ten hold 8% to 10%. All enrollees were about 18 to 90 years old and from fewer than 25 US areas. Categorization into cohorts depended on clinical history that participants reported.

This chain joins TRBV7-9 and TRBJ1-1; TRBD1 might be the D (5 bases). This TCR was recovered from a woman in her 40s who had recovered from COVID-19. The sequencing input was PBMCs or T cells enriched from blood (not recorded which). This CDR3 reads CASSLVGGNTEAFF. DNA for the CDR3: TGTGCCAGCAGCTTAGTGGGGGGGAACACTGAAGCTTTCTTT.